Following are 10 T cell receptor beta chains from one sample sequenced in a study of blood T cell repertoires in COVID-19. Sequenced by immunoSEQ multiplex PCR; TCRdb stores in-frame clones only, minus some. The repertoire holds about 200,000 clones, with about 89% as singletons. The sequencing input was peripheral blood. These receptors were collected from a woman in her thirties or forties with acute or convalescent COVID-19.

V and J are TRBV5-6 and TRBJ2-5; D ambiguous. CDR1 is SGHDT, CDR2 YYEEEE, per germline. The V end lost 3 bases, the J end lost 5 bases, and 5 bases lay between the germline ends. This CDR3 has 11 residues. The CDR3 DNA reads TGTGCCAGCAGCTACGAGGAGACCCAGTACTTC. As protein: CASSYEETQYF.

The V and J genes are TRBV7-8 and TRBJ2-7; 8 positions match TRBD2. Germline loops: CDR1 SGHVS, CDR2 FQNEAQ. The CDR3 has 18 residues. V lost 5 bases and J lost 1; bases outside the gene matches: 16. The CDR3 nucleotides read TGTGCCAGCAGCCCCCGACGGGGGGGCAGAGATCTTTCCTACGAGCAGTACGTC. Translating it yields CASSPRRGGRDLSYEQYV.

The CDR3 sequence: CASSSGTGALNQPQHF. The CDR3 DNA reads as TGTGCCAGCAGCAGCGGGACAGGGGCCTTGAATCAGCCCCAGCATTTT. V is TRBV28 and J is TRBJ1-5; 10 positions match TRBD1. Germline V gives CDR1 MDHEN, CDR2 SYDVKM. The CDR3 runs to 16 residues. V trimming: 6 bases; J trimming: 4 bases; junction bases outside the gene matches: 9.

The chain couples TRBV19 to TRBJ1-4, with D maybe TRBD1 (5 bases). The CDR3 has 14 residues. The germline CDR1 and CDR2 sequences are LNHDA and SQIVND (reference sequence). V lost 4 bases and J 5 bases, leaving 11 bases between the germline ends. As DNA, the CDR3 is TGTGCCAGTAGTAGCTTGTGGGGCAATGAAAAACTGTTTTTT. Its translation: CASSSLWGNEKLFF.

This rearrangement joins TRBV6-5 to TRBJ1-1; D uncertain. Trimming shortened V by 8 bases and J by 0 bases, and 10 bases separated the two germline ends. CDR1 MNHEY and CDR2 SVGAGI come from the germline V gene. This CDR3 spans 13 amino acids. CDR3 region: CASLRGMNTEAFF. CDR3 nucleotides: TGTGCCAGCCTAAGAGGGATGAACACTGAAGCTTTCTTT.

The chain joins TRBV3-1 (or the pseudogene TRBV3-2) to TRBJ2-3; tentative D call: TRBD1 (5 bases). Germline V gives CDR1 LGHDT, CDR2 YNNKEL (reference sequence). The CDR3 runs to 12 residues. The germline V and J ends were trimmed by 5 bases and 5 bases, with 8 bases remaining between them. The CDR3 loop is CASSFQGDTQYF. The CDR3, as DNA: TGTGCCAGCAGCTTTCAGGGAGATACGCAGTATTTT.

J is TRBJ1-2 and V is TRBV6-5; 9 bases are shared with TRBD1. With 1 base clipped from V and 2 bases from J, the junction kept 2 bases outside the gene matches. The CDR3 has 15 residues. Germline V gene lookup returns CDR1 MNHEY and CDR2 SVGAGI. CDR3 sequence (DNA): TGTGCCAGCAGTTACTTAGGACAGGGGAACTATGGCTACACCTTC. It encodes CASSYLGQGNYGYTF.

A few counts support this clone. The V and J genes are TRBV6-2 or TRBV6-3 and TRBJ2-6; unclear D gene. Germline CDR1 is MNHEY and CDR2 is SVGEGT. There are 15 residues in the CDR3. Between the trimmed V and J ends, which lost 6 bases and 0 bases, there was a span of 9 bases. CDR3 coding DNA: TGTGCCAGCAGCCCCCTGTACTCTGGGGCCAACGTCCTGACTTTC. Its translation: CASSPLYSGANVLTF.

The J gene is TRBJ1-3, the V gene TRBV5-4, with D maybe TRBD1 (6 bases). Germline V gene lookup returns CDR1 SGHNT and CDR2 YYREEE (reference sequence). V was trimmed by 4 bases and J by 0 bases, leaving 17 bases between them. The CDR3 has 17 amino acids. The CDR3 DNA follows: TGTGCCAGCAGCCAAGTGACAGGTCCGAGCTCTGGAAACACCATATATTTT. Translating it yields CASSQVTGPSSGNTIYF.

This clone was recorded a few times. The rearrangement links TRBV27 to TRBJ1-2, with a possible D match to TRBD1 (5 bases). CDR1 and CDR2 (germline): MNHEY, SMNVEV (reference sequence). CDR3 length: 12 residues. The V end was cut by 6 bases, the J end by 1 base, with 6 bases between. The CDR3: CASRQDNYGYTF. For the CDR3, the DNA is TGTGCCAGCAGACAGGATAACTATGGCTACACCTTC.